This paragraph covers one T cell receptor (beta chain) sequence. Generated by immunoSEQ multiplex PCR, the TCRdb table keeps only in-frame clones and is missing some. The table shows 120,000 to 150,000 clones, with approximately 90% occurring only once. This CDR3 has 12 residues. Germline CDR1 and CDR2: SGHNT and YENEEA. Trimming took 5 bases from V and 3 from J, leaving 4 bases between them. The data stem from a study of blood T cell repertoires in COVID-19. The sequence came from a young man with COVID-19, enrolled during active disease. The sequenced sample was peripheral blood. V is TRBV11-3 and J is TRBJ2-2; D is uncertain. Here the CDR3 DNA reads TGTGCCAGCAGCCCCTACACCGGGGAGCTGTTTTTT. Translation: CASSPYTGELFF.